This entry concerns a single T cell receptor beta chain. Antigen specificity is unknown. This sample was included in a study of identifying expanded T cells in peripheral blood. The CDR3 sequence is 17 residues long. Germline V gene sequence: CDR1 SGHNT, CDR2 YENEEA. Trimming left V 5 bases short and J 0 bases short, with 17 bases between. TCRdb's table, derived via immunoSEQ multiplex PCR, lists solely in-frame clones and lacks some. This sample has 90,000 to 100,000 clones; about nine tenths occur once, and the top ten carry 3.9%. General study results and limits: Over approximately two and four weeks, about 15 and 18 clones changed, versus approximately 1.1 between replicates.

The gene calls are TRBV11-3 and TRBJ2-1; tentatively, D is TRBD2 (6 bases). Material for sequencing was blood. This TCR came from a person aged 18 to 75 in good health. The CDR3 region has the DNA TGTGCCAGCAGCCTCTTGTGGGGGGTACACTCCTACAATGAGCAGTTCTTC. This sequence encodes CASSLLWGVHSYNEQFF.